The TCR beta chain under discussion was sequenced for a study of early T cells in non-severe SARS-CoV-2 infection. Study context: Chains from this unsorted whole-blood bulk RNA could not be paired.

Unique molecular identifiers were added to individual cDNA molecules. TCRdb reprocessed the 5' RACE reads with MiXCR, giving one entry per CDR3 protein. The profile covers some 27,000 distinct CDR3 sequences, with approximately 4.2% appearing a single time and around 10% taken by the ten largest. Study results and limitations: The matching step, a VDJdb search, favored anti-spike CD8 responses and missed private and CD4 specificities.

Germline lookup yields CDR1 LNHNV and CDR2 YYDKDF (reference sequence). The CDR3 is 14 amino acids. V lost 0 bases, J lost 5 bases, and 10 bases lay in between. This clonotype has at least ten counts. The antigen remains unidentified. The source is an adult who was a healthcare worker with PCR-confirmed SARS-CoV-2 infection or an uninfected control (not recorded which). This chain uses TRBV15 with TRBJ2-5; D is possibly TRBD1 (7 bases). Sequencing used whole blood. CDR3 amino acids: CATSRDRGVETQYF. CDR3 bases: TGTGCCACCAGCAGAGACAGGGGGGTCGAGACCCAGTACTTC.